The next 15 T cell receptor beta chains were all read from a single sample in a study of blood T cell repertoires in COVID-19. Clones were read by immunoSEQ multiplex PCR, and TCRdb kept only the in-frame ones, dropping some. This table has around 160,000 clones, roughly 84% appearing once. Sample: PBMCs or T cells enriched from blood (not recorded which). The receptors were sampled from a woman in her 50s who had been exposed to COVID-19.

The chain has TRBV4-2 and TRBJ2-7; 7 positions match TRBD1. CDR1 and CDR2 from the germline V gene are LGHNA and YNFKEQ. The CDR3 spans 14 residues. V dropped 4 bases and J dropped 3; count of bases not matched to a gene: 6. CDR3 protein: CASSPGTELYEQYF. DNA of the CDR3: TGTGCCAGCAGCCCCGGGACAGAACTCTACGAGCAGTACTTC.

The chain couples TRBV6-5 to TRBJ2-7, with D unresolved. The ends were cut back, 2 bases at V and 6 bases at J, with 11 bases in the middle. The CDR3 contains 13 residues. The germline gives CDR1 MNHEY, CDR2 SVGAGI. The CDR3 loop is CASSYLAGAEQYF. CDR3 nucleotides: TGTGCCAGCAGTTACCTCGCAGGTGCCGAGCAGTACTTC.

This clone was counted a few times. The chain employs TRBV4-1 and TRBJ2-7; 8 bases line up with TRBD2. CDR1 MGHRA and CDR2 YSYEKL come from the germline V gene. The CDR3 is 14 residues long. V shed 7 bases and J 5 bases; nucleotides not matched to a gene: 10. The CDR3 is CASNVKTSGNEQYF. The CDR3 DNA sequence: TGCGCCAGCAACGTTAAAACTAGCGGCAACGAGCAGTACTTC.

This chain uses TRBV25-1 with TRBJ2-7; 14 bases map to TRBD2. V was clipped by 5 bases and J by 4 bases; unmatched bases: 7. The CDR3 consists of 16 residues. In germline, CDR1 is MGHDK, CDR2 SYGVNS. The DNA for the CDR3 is TGTGCCAGCAGTCTCGGACTAGCGGGGGGTCCGTACGAGCAGTACTTC. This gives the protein CASSLGLAGGPYEQYF.

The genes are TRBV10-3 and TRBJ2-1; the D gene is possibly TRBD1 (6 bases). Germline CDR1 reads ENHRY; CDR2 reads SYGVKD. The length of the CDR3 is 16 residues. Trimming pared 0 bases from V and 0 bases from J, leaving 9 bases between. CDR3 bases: TGTGCCATCAGTGAGTCGGCCAGGGGCTCCTACAATGAGCAGTTCTTC. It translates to CAISESARGSYNEQFF.

The CDR3 region is CASSQDAGMFSSPLHF. DNA of the CDR3: TGCGCCAGCAGCCAAGATGCAGGGATGTTTAGCTCACCCCTCCACTTT. The chain uses TRBV4-1 and TRBJ1-6, with D perhaps TRBD1 (5 bases). The CDR3 covers 16 residues. Germline V gives CDR1 MGHRA, CDR2 YSYEKL. Deletions cut 0 bases from V and 10 bases from J, with 16 bases between.

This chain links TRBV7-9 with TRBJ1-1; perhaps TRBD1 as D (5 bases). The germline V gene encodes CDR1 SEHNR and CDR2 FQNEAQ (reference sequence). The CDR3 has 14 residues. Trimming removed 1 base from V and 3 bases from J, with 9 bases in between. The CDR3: CASSLVGEDTEAFF. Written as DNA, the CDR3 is TGTGCCAGCAGCTTAGTAGGGGAGGACACTGAAGCTTTCTTT.

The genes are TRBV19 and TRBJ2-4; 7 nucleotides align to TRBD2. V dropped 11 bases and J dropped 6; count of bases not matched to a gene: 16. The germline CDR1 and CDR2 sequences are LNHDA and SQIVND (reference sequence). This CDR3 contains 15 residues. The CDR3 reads CAPLVLAGGGNIQYF. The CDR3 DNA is TGTGCCCCCTTGGTGTTAGCGGGCGGTGGAAACATTCAGTACTTC.

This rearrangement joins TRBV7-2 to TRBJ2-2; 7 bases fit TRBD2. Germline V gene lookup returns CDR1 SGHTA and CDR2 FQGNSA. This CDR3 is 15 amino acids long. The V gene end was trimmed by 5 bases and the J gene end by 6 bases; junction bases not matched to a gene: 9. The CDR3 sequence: CASSREGLGSGELFF. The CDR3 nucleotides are TGTGCCAGCAGCAGGGAGGGCCTGGGGTCCGGGGAGCTGTTTTTT.

The DNA of the CDR3 is TGTGCCATCACGGGACAGGGAAGGTACGAGCAGTACTTC. As protein: CAITGQGRYEQYF. V gene TRBV12-3 or TRBV12-4 combines with J gene TRBJ2-7; the match to TRBD1 covers 9 bases. The CDR3 is 13 residues long. With V trimmed by 10 bases and J by 4 bases, 8 bases remained unmatched.

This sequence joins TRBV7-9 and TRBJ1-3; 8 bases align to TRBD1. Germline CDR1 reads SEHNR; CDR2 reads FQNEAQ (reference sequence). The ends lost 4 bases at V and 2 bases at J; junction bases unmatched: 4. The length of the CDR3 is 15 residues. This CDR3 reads CASSSQGAAGNTIYF. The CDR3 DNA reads TGTGCCAGCAGCTCTCAGGGGGCGGCTGGAAACACCATATATTTT.

CDR3 bases: TGTGCCAGCTCACCACCGTATGGGTCCTCGTCGGGGGATACGCAGTATTTT. Encoded protein: CASSPPYGSSSGDTQYF. V and J are TRBV18 and TRBJ2-3; possibly TRBD2 for D (5 bases). The CDR3 consists of 17 residues. CDR1 KGHSH and CDR2 LQKENI come from the germline V gene. Trimming left V 0 bases short and J 6 bases short, with 19 bases between. Together with reference TRBV18 and TRBJ2-3, the CDR3 gives the full variable domain: NAGVMQNPRHLVRRRGQEARLRCSPMKGHSHVYWYRQLPEEGLKFMVYLQKENIIDESGMPKERFSAEFPKEGPSILRIQQVVRGDSAAYFCASSPPYGSSSGDTQYFGPGTRLTVL.

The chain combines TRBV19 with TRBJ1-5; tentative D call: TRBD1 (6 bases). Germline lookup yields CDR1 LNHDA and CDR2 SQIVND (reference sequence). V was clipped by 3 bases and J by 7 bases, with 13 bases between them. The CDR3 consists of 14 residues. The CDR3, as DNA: TGTGCCAGTAGTATTCAGGGGAAATCGCAGCCCCAGCATTTT. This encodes CASSIQGKSQPQHF.

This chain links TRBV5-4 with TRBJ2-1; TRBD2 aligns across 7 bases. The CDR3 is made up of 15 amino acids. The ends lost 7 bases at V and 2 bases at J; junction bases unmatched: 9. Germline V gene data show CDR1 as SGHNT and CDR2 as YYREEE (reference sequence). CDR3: CASGTLAVTYNEQFF. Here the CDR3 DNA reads TGTGCCAGCGGGACCCTAGCGGTTACCTACAATGAGCAGTTCTTC. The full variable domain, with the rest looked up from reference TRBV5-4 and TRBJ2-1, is ETGVTQSPTHLIKTRGQQVTLRCSSQSGHNTVSWYQQALGQGPQFIFQYYREEENGRGNFPPRFSGLQFPNYSSELNVNALELDDSALYLCASGTLAVTYNEQFFGPGTRLTVL.

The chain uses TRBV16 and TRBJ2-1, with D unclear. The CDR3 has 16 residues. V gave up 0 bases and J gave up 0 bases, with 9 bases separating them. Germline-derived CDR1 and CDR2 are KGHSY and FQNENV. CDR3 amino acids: CASSQSRPSSYNEQFF. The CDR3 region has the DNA TGTGCCAGCAGCCAATCGCGGCCCAGCTCCTACAATGAGCAGTTCTTC.